What follows are 30 T cell receptor beta chains derived from one specimen sequenced in a study of Tregs in tolerant kidney transplant recipients. This table comes from immunoSEQ multiplex PCR, and its TCRdb copy is limited to in-frame clones, with some not included. This sample has 14,000 to 15,000 clones, with about 80% found just once. Material: Tregs from blood, obtained before the transplant. These receptors all stem from a human donor who received a combined kidney and bone marrow transplant.

In its sample, this clone was seen once. The rearrangement links TRBV19 to TRBJ2-2; D not certain. Germline V gives CDR1 LNHDA, CDR2 SQIVND (reference sequence). The CDR3 covers 14 residues. The V end was cut by 1 base, the J end by 0 bases, with 3 bases between. CDR3 residues: CASSIAANTGELFF. The CDR3 DNA reads TGTGCCAGTAGTATAGCGGCGAACACCGGGGAGCTGTTTTTT.

CDR3 in amino acids: CASSLGGGGEQFF. As DNA, the CDR3 is TGTGCCAGCAGCTTAGGGGGCGGGGGTGAGCAGTTCTTC. The chain links TRBV7-9 to TRBJ2-1; 7 bases agree with TRBD2. The junction had 3 bases not matched to a gene; V was cut back by 1 base and J by 9 bases. Germline CDR1 and CDR2: SEHNR and FQNEAQ (reference sequence). CDR3 length equals 13 residues.

V gene TRBV5-1 combines with J gene TRBJ2-1; the D gene is possibly TRBD2 (6 bases). The CDR3 runs 15 residues. V lost 1 base, J lost 6 bases, and 14 bases lay in between. CDR1 and CDR2 (germline): SGHRS, YFSETQ. The CDR3 DNA follows: TGCGCCAGCAGCTTGTCAGGGTACGGGGGCAATGAGCAGTTCTTC. Its protein product is CASSLSGYGGNEQFF.

This clone appeared a few times. The J gene is TRBJ2-7, the V gene TRBV6-6; 14 bases match TRBD2. CDR3 length: 15 amino acids. Germline V gives CDR1 MNHNY, CDR2 SVGAGI (reference sequence). With 5 bases clipped from V and 3 bases from J, the junction kept 3 bases outside the gene matches. CDR3 DNA sequence: TGTGCCAGCAGTCCCGGGACTAGCGGGAGCTACGAGCAGTACTTC. It specifies CASSPGTSGSYEQYF.

The chain has TRBV6-1 and TRBJ1-2; 8 nucleotides match TRBD1. Germline CDR1 is MNHNS and CDR2 is SASEGT. J was trimmed by 1 base and V by 3 bases; bases with no gene match: 7. CDR3 length: 16 residues. The CDR3 reads CASSDHRGRNNYGYTF. The CDR3 DNA is TGTGCCAGCAGTGATCACAGGGGGAGGAATAACTATGGCTACACCTTC.

V is TRBV18 and J is TRBJ1-1; TRBD1 aligns across 7 bases. The CDR3 runs to 13 residues. The trim removed 3 bases at V and 10 bases at J, leaving 8 bases unmatched. Germline V CDR1 and CDR2: KGHSH, LQKENI. The CDR3 region has the DNA TGTGCCAGCTCACCGAACACAGGGGACGCAGCTTTCTTT. Translated: CASSPNTGDAAFF.

The chain links TRBV15 to TRBJ2-3; 11 bases agree with TRBD2. The CDR3 has 16 amino acids. The V segment lost 3 bases and the J segment 4 bases; nucleotides outside the gene matches: 6. Germline assignment: CDR1 LNHNV and CDR2 YYDKDF (reference sequence). DNA for the CDR3: TGTGCCACCAGCAGGGGTACTAGCGGGAGCTCAGATACGCAGTATTTT. This translates into CATSRGTSGSSDTQYF.

The CDR3 sequence: CASKGRTNQETQYF. The CDR3 region has the DNA TGTGCCAGCAAAGGGCGGACAAACCAAGAGACCCAGTACTTC. The chain joins TRBV6-1 to TRBJ2-5; tentatively, D is TRBD1 (5 bases). This CDR3 has 14 amino acids. Trimming shortened V by 7 bases and J by 0 bases, and 12 bases separated the two germline ends. Germline V gene lookup returns CDR1 MNHNS and CDR2 SASEGT.

This clone appeared a single time. In DNA, the CDR3 is TGCGCCAGCAGCTTGGGACTGGTGGAGACCCAGTACTTC. Residues: CASSLGLVETQYF. The chain uses TRBV5-1 and TRBJ2-5; D is unresolved. The CDR3 totals 13 residues. Germline loops: CDR1 SGHRS, CDR2 YFSETQ. The V and J ends lost 0 bases and 5 bases respectively, with 8 bases between them.

The chain has TRBV4-2 and TRBJ2-1; 9 bases are shared with TRBD2. Germline trimming cut 1 base from V and 0 bases from J; bases unmatched to any gene: 10. CDR1 and CDR2 from the germline V gene are LGHNA and YNFKEQ. The CDR3 is 19 residues long. CDR3 residues: CASSQGISGSSSSYNEQFF. The CDR3 DNA is TGTGCCAGCAGCCAAGGGATTAGCGGGAGTTCCAGCTCCTACAATGAGCAGTTCTTC.

The rearrangement links TRBV11-2 to TRBJ2-7; D is perhaps TRBD1 (6 bases). The CDR3 loop spans 16 amino acids. The germline V gene encodes CDR1 SGHAT and CDR2 FQNNGV. Trimming cost V 5 bases and J 4 bases, with 21 bases left between them. The CDR3 reads CASSPSGGRWVYEQYF. DNA of the CDR3: TGTGCCAGCAGCCCCTCTGGGGGCCGGTGGGTATACGAGCAGTACTTC.

CDR3 bases: TGTGCCAGCTCGACACTTGGACCACAGGGTTATAACTATGGCTACACCTTC. Its protein product is CASSTLGPQGYNYGYTF. The rearrangement joins TRBV18 to TRBJ1-2; D might be TRBD1 (6 bases). The V gene's germline CDR1 is KGHSH and CDR2 LQKENI. The CDR3 runs 17 residues. Deletions cut 6 bases from V and 1 base from J, with 21 bases between.

This chain joins TRBV6-1 and TRBJ2-2; maybe TRBD2 (5 bases). V gave up 0 bases and J gave up 5 bases, with 10 bases separating them. Germline-derived CDR1 and CDR2 are MNHNS and SASEGT. The CDR3 is made up of 15 amino acids. The CDR3 here is CASSEAQPGTGELFF. In nucleotides, the CDR3 is TGTGCCAGCAGTGAAGCTCAGCCGGGAACCGGGGAGCTGTTTTTT.

This chain joins TRBV11-2 and TRBJ2-2; TRBD2 aligns across 8 bases. Germline values: CDR1 SGHAT, CDR2 FQNNGV. The CDR3 sequence is 17 residues long. V shed 0 bases, J shed 0 bases, and the junction held 3 bases outside the gene matches. The CDR3 nucleotides are TGTGCCAGCAGCTTAGATCAACTAGCGGCGAACACCGGGGAGCTGTTTTTT. Its protein product is CASSLDQLAANTGELFF.

The chain joins TRBV12-2 to TRBJ1-4; the D segment call TRBD1 is taken from the table without a DNA check. TRBV12-2 is labeled a pseudogene. The CDR3 has 13 amino acids. The CDR3 DNA follows: TGTGCAAGTCGCACATACACCAATGAAAAACTGTTTTTT. This encodes CASRTYTNEKLFF.

The CDR3 region has the DNA TGTGCCAGCAGTTTAAGAGCGGGAGGGCCAATCCCCAGCTCCTACAATGAGCAGTTCTTC. Protein sequence: CASSLRAGGPIPSSYNEQFF. This chain joins TRBV28 and TRBJ2-1, with 10 bases matching TRBD2. The CDR3 runs 20 residues. Trimming cost V 2 bases and J 0 bases; bases outside gene matches: 13. Looked up from germline, CDR1 is MDHEN and CDR2 is SYDVKM.

The chain has TRBV6-5 and TRBJ1-2, with D possibly matching TRBD1 (6 bases). This CDR3 contains 14 residues. Trimming took 8 bases from V and 2 from J, leaving 15 bases between them. Germline CDR1 MNHEY, CDR2 SVGAGI. This chain's CDR3 is CASLGQKSNYGYTF. In DNA, the CDR3 is TGTGCCAGCCTTGGACAGAAATCAAACTATGGCTACACCTTC.

The count of this clone is one. This rearrangement joins TRBV5-1 to TRBJ2-1; TRBD2 agrees at 12 bases. The V and J ends lost 6 bases and 2 bases, in that order; junction bases with no gene match: 18. The length of the CDR3 is 20 residues. The V gene's germline CDR1 is SGHRS and CDR2 YFSETQ. As DNA, the CDR3 is TGCGCCAGCACCCTCCCGCCGCTGACTAGCGGGGGAACCCCCTACAATGAGCAGTTCTTC. Encoded protein: CASTLPPLTSGGTPYNEQFF.

The chain joins TRBV21-1 to TRBJ2-5; TRBD2, the table's D call, was not compared with the DNA. TRBV21-1 is noted as a pseudogene. The CDR3 has 17 residues. Here the CDR3 DNA reads TGTGCCAGCAGAAAAAGGGTATGGAGCGGGAGAGCAGAGACCCAGTACTTC. Translated: CASRKRVWSGRAETQYF.

This chain connects TRBV27 to TRBJ1-2; 9 nucleotides align to TRBD1. This CDR3 is 14 amino acids long. Germline V lookup: CDR1 MNHEY, CDR2 SMNVEV (reference sequence). J gave up 7 bases and V 2 bases, and 5 bases lay outside the gene matches. CDR3 nucleotide sequence: TGTGCCAGCAGTTTAAACAGGGGGCTTGGTGGCTACACCTTC. This gives the protein CASSLNRGLGGYTF.

The rearrangement uses TRBV28 and TRBJ1-1, with 9 positions matching TRBD1. CDR3 length: 15 residues. With 7 bases clipped from V and 4 bases from J, the junction kept 10 bases outside the gene matches. Looked up from germline, CDR1 is MDHEN and CDR2 is SYDVKM. The DNA for the CDR3 is TGTGCCAGCATCACAGGGGGCGGAGCGGGCACTGAAGCTTTCTTT. Translating it yields CASITGGGAGTEAFF.

This rearrangement joins TRBV27 to TRBJ2-7, with 7 positions matching TRBD2. CDR1 is MNHEY, CDR2 SMNVEV, per germline (reference sequence). This CDR3 is built from 14 residues. The junction had 5 bases not matched to a gene; V was cut back by 6 bases and J by 0 bases. CDR3 residues: CASRREGNSYEQYF. In DNA form, the CDR3 reads TGTGCCAGCAGGAGGGAGGGGAACTCCTACGAGCAGTACTTC.

This clone was observed a single time. The chain couples TRBV9 to TRBJ2-6; 9 bases line up with TRBD2. The CDR3 has 18 residues. V lost 2 bases, J lost 0 bases, and 6 bases stayed unmatched. From germline, CDR1 is SGDLS and CDR2 YYNGEE. The CDR3 DNA reads TGTGCCAGCAGCGTTTCTCTAGCGGGGCGCTCTGGGGCCAACGTCCTGACTTTC. It codes for CASSVSLAGRSGANVLTF.

This clone appeared once. V usage is TRBV5-1 and J usage is TRBJ2-5, with D unclear. The CDR3 sequence is 13 residues long. The ends were cut back, 0 bases at V and 0 bases at J, with 3 bases in the middle. Germline V gene data show CDR1 as SGHRS and CDR2 as YFSETQ. The chain's CDR3 is CASSLGDQETQYF. CDR3 DNA: TGCGCCAGCAGCTTGGGAGACCAAGAGACCCAGTACTTC.

This chain links TRBV5-1 with TRBJ1-1, with TRBD1 matching 9 bases. The V segment lost 2 bases and the J segment 6 bases; nucleotides outside the gene matches: 5. The CDR3 runs 14 residues. The germline V gene encodes CDR1 SGHRS and CDR2 YFSETQ. The CDR3 loop is CASSLQGAGAEAFF. In DNA, the CDR3 is TGCGCCAGCAGCTTACAGGGGGCAGGCGCTGAAGCTTTCTTT.

This clone turned up a few times. V is TRBV6-1 and J is TRBJ1-2, with TRBD1 as a possible D gene (6 bases). Germline CDR1 is MNHNS and CDR2 is SASEGT. This CDR3 has 15 residues. V lost 2 bases and J 4 bases, leaving 14 bases between the germline ends. In DNA, the CDR3 is TGTGCCAGCAGTGAATTTTGGGGGCGGGTCTATGGCTACACCTTC. The encoded protein is CASSEFWGRVYGYTF.

The J gene is TRBJ2-3, the V gene TRBV2, with D unclear. Germline V gene sequence: CDR1 SNHLY, CDR2 FYNNEI. The CDR3 sequence is 14 residues long. V lost 3 bases, J lost 1 base, and 8 bases lay in between. CDR3 region: CASSDNGGTDTQYF. As DNA, the CDR3 is TGTGCCAGCAGTGACAACGGAGGCACAGATACGCAGTATTTT.

This clone is judged large (0.1 to 1%). The chain couples TRBV2 to TRBJ2-7, with a possible D match to TRBD1 (7 bases). V was shortened by 6 bases and J by 4 bases, with 16 bases between the two germline ends. The germline gives CDR1 SNHLY, CDR2 FYNNEI. The CDR3 consists of 14 residues. CDR3 residues: CASSRQGGPYEQYF. The CDR3 DNA reads as TGTGCCAGCAGCCGCCAGGGGGGACCTTACGAGCAGTACTTC. Drawing the rest from reference TRBV2 and TRBJ2-7, the complete variable domain is EPEVTQTPSHQVTQMGQEVILRCVPISNHLYFYWYRQILGQKVEFLVSFYNNEISEKSEIFDDQFSVERPDGSNFTLKIRSTKLEDSAMYFCASSRQGGPYEQYFGPGTRLTVT.

This clone came up once. The chain joins TRBV19 to TRBJ1-5, with D uncertain. The CDR3 length is 16 residues. CDR1 is LNHDA, CDR2 SQIVND, per germline (reference sequence). V lost 2 bases and J 4 bases, leaving 15 bases between the germline ends. CDR3 protein: CASSIFSTARNQPQHF. DNA for the CDR3: TGTGCCAGTAGTATATTCTCTACAGCCCGTAATCAGCCCCAGCATTTT.

This chain joins TRBV7-2 and TRBJ1-1; no clear D. The CDR3 has 17 residues. Germline values: CDR1 SGHTA, CDR2 FQGNSA. The V and J ends lost 3 bases and 0 bases respectively, with 17 bases between them. CDR3 sequence: CASSFSRGVPMNTEAFF. CDR3 bases: TGTGCCAGCAGCTTCTCCCGCGGGGTTCCAATGAACACTGAAGCTTTCTTT.